Following are 31 T cell receptor beta chains from one sample sequenced in a study of cytomegalovirus exposure and HLA in healthy donors. Vbeta (60) and Jbeta (13) primers were used in the PCR. Produced via immunoSEQ multiplex PCR; TCRdb's table is partial and in-frame only. The table has about 160,000 clones, around four fifths seen once; the top ten hold roughly 1.2%. The source material was PBMCs. Every receptor here comes from a woman in her forties or fifties in good health and CMV-seronegative.

In this sample, this clone turned up a few times. This chain uses TRBV5-1 with TRBJ1-4, with 9 bases fitting TRBD1. CDR3 length: 19 residues. The V and J ends lost 4 bases and 0 bases, in that order; junction bases with no gene match: 13. Germline V CDR1 and CDR2: SGHRS, YFSETQ. The CDR3 spells CASSPDPGTGMATNEKLFF. CDR3 DNA: TGCGCCAGCAGCCCCGATCCTGGGACAGGGATGGCAACTAATGAAAAACTGTTTTTT.

The rearrangement links TRBV9 to TRBJ2-2, with D perhaps matching TRBD1 (7 bases). CDR3 length equals 16 residues. V lost 3 bases and J 6 bases, leaving 18 bases between the germline ends. Germline lookup yields CDR1 SGDLS and CDR2 YYNGEE. DNA for the CDR3: TGTGCCAGCAGCGAGCTCCTGGGCAGGGGGGCCGGGGAGCTGTTTTTT. Amino acid sequence: CASSELLGRGAGELFF. Based on the CDR3 plus reference TRBV9 and TRBJ2-2, the full variable domain is DSGVTQTPKHLITATGQRVTLRCSPRSGDLSVYWYQQSLDQGLQFLIQYYNGEERAKGNILERFSAQQFPDLHSELNLSSLELGDSALYFCASSELLGRGAGELFFGEGSRLTVL.

The chain couples TRBV14 to TRBJ2-7, with TRBD1 identical over 9 bases. The trim removed 2 bases at V and 2 bases at J, leaving 10 bases unmatched. The CDR3 covers 17 residues. Germline V gives CDR1 SGHDN, CDR2 FVKESK. The CDR3 loop reads CASSQSYRGLPPYEQYF. DNA of the CDR3: TGTGCCAGCAGCCAATCCTACAGGGGGCTCCCTCCCTACGAGCAGTACTTC.

CDR3 amino acids: CSAGLAGVPDTQYF. As DNA, the CDR3 is TGCAGCGCCGGACTAGCGGGGGTGCCAGATACGCAGTATTTT. This chain joins TRBV29-1 and TRBJ2-3; 13 bases match TRBD2. This CDR3 is 14 amino acids long. Trimming removed 7 bases from V and 4 bases from J; junction bases left unmatched: 5. Germline lookup yields CDR1 SQVTM and CDR2 ANQGSEA.

The chain has TRBV5-6 and TRBJ1-4, with 7 bases that match TRBD1. Germline V lookup: CDR1 SGHDT, CDR2 YYEEEE. The CDR3 has 16 residues. Trimming took 2 bases from V and 1 from J; bases not matched to a gene: 5. Written as DNA, the CDR3 is TGTGCCAGCAGCTTCCTAAGACAGGGAACTAATGAAAAACTGTTTTTT. It encodes CASSFLRQGTNEKLFF.

Only a few counts were recorded for this clone. The chain couples TRBV7-9 to TRBJ1-3; D might be TRBD1 (5 bases). CDR1 and CDR2 from the germline V gene are SEHNR and FQNEAQ (reference sequence). This CDR3 is 12 amino acids long. The ends were cut back, 11 bases at V and 4 bases at J, with 12 bases in the middle. The CDR3 sequence: CASGGIGNTIYF. CDR3 sequence (DNA): TGTGCCTCCGGGGGTATCGGAAACACCATATATTTT.

V gene TRBV7-9 combines with J gene TRBJ1-1; D is unclear. The CDR3 is 12 amino acids. V was clipped by 5 bases and J by 11 bases, with 15 bases between them. Germline-derived CDR1 and CDR2 are SEHNR and FQNEAQ (reference sequence). Here the CDR3 reads CASSLAGISAFF. The DNA for the CDR3 is TGTGCCAGCAGCCTGGCGGGGATTAGCGCTTTCTTT. The complete variable domain, with remaining parts taken from reference TRBV7-9 and TRBJ1-1, reads DTGVSQNPRHKITKRGQNVTFRCDPISEHNRLYWYRQTLGQGPEFLTYFQNEAQLEKSRLLSDRFSAERPKGSFSTLEIQRTEQGDSAMYLCASSLAGISAFFGQGTRLTVV.

The J gene is TRBJ1-2, the V gene TRBV4-1; D unresolved. The germline V and J ends were trimmed by 0 bases and 2 bases, with 13 bases remaining between them. The CDR3 totals 16 residues. The germline V gene encodes CDR1 MGHRA and CDR2 YSYEKL. The CDR3 loop is CASSQDRLLRNYGYTF. CDR3 DNA: TGCGCCAGCAGCCAAGATAGACTGCTACGGAACTATGGCTACACCTTC.

The rearrangement uses TRBV4-3 and TRBJ2-1, with 8 bases identical to TRBD1. The CDR3 runs 16 residues. CDR1 LGHNA and CDR2 YSLEER come from the germline V gene. The trim removed 4 bases at V and 0 bases at J, leaving 5 bases unmatched. The CDR3 reads CASSRTTGDSYNEQFF. As DNA, the CDR3 is TGCGCCAGCAGCCGGACGACAGGGGACTCCTACAATGAGCAGTTCTTC.

Concerning this clone: A read error may produce the germline difference seen at one junction end. The rearrangement uses TRBV11-3 and TRBJ2-2; D perhaps matches TRBD1 (5 bases). In germline, CDR1 is SGHNT, CDR2 YENEEA. The CDR3 sequence is 12 residues long. The CDR3 nucleotides read TGTGCCAGCAGCTTAGATTCGGACATTTTACATTTT. It codes for CASSLDSDILHF.

This clone was detected only a few times. The rearrangement uses TRBV19 and TRBJ1-2, with TRBD1 matching over 9 bases. This CDR3 has 20 residues. The V gene's germline CDR1 is LNHDA and CDR2 SQIVND (reference sequence). V was clipped by 5 bases and J by 5 bases; unmatched bases: 24. The CDR3 coding sequence is TGTGCCAGTAGTGACGACCCGGGACAGGGAAAATCCTTCAGACGGTATGGCTACACCTTC. This sequence encodes CASSDDPGQGKSFRRYGYTF.

This chain joins TRBV14 and TRBJ2-1; 10 bases align to TRBD2. The CDR3 totals 15 residues. V trimming: 0 bases; J trimming: 7 bases; junction bases outside the gene matches: 3. Germline V lookup: CDR1 SGHDN, CDR2 FVKESK. The CDR3 here is CASSQESSGRNEQFF. CDR3 bases: TGTGCCAGCAGCCAAGAGTCTAGCGGGAGAAATGAGCAGTTCTTC.

This chain uses TRBV6-5 with TRBJ2-2; no firm D call. V shed 1 base and J shed 2 bases, with 11 bases lying between them. The germline CDR1 and CDR2 sequences are MNHEY and SVGAGI. CDR3 length: 16 residues. CDR3 nucleotides: TGTGCCAGCAGTTACTGGGCAGACGCTAACACCGGGGAGCTGTTTTTT. Its translation: CASSYWADANTGELFF.

This clone was counted only a few times. The same CDR3 can be traced to other DNA sequences in this sample. The chain combines TRBV19 with TRBJ1-2, with TRBD1 as a possible D gene (6 bases). Germline assignment: CDR1 LNHDA and CDR2 SQIVND (reference sequence). V dropped 7 bases and J dropped 0 bases, with 12 bases sitting between them. The CDR3 has 14 amino acids. The CDR3 loop reads CASTGQGTNYGYTF. The CDR3 DNA sequence: TGTGCCAGTACGGGGCAGGGGACTAACTATGGCTACACCTTC.

The V and J genes are TRBV27 and TRBJ1-2, with D hard to call. CDR1 MNHEY and CDR2 SMNVEV come from the germline V gene (reference sequence). The CDR3 is made up of 17 amino acids. Trimming pared 2 bases from V and 4 bases from J, leaving 20 bases between. In DNA, the CDR3 is TGTGCCAGCAGTTTAAGCGCCAAGCTCAGCTCCCTCTATGGCTACACCTTC. Translation: CASSLSAKLSSLYGYTF.

The rearrangement uses TRBV28 and TRBJ1-6; 10 bases map to TRBD1. Per germline, CDR1 MDHEN and CDR2 SYDVKM. J gave up 5 bases and V 5 bases, and 6 bases lay outside the gene matches. The CDR3 extends over 16 amino acids. CDR3 protein: CASSRTGGRDNSPLHF. DNA of the CDR3: TGTGCCAGCAGTCGGACAGGGGGTAGAGATAATTCACCCCTCCACTTT.

The genes are TRBV7-2 and TRBJ2-7; D gene unclear. CDR3 length equals 14 residues. Germline CDR1 is SGHTA and CDR2 is FQGNSA. Trimming shortened V by 5 bases and J by 4 bases, and 15 bases separated the two germline ends. The CDR3 is CASSTRTAGYEQYF. Written as DNA, the CDR3 is TGTGCCAGCAGCACCCGCACAGCTGGATACGAGCAGTACTTC.

This chain uses TRBV19 with TRBJ1-4, with D possibly TRBD1 on 5 matching bases. The germline V and J ends were trimmed by 5 bases and 5 bases, with 15 bases remaining between them. The CDR3 consists of 15 residues. Germline CDR1 and CDR2: LNHDA and SQIVND (reference sequence). CDR3: CASSPRQSLNEKLFF. The CDR3 DNA is TGTGCCAGTAGTCCCCGACAGTCCCTCAATGAAAAACTGTTTTTT.

The chain couples TRBV11-2 to TRBJ2-5, with TRBD1 matching over 9 bases. Germline V gene data show CDR1 as SGHAT and CDR2 as FQNNGV. Trimming took 4 bases from V and 5 from J; bases not matched to a gene: 8. This CDR3 has 15 residues. CDR3 residues: CASSSSGQGWETQYF. The CDR3 region has the DNA TGTGCCAGCAGCTCCTCCGGACAGGGGTGGGAGACCCAGTACTTC.

This clone occurred once. The chain's CDR3 is CASSFSPGGYTF. CDR3 sequence (DNA): TGTGCCAGCAGTTTTTCTCCGGGAGGCTACACCTTC. The chain joins TRBV28 to TRBJ1-2; D is unresolved. The length of the CDR3 is 12 residues. CDR1 MDHEN and CDR2 SYDVKM come from the germline V gene. Deletions cut 3 bases from V and 8 bases from J, with 10 bases between.

The V and J genes are TRBV14 and TRBJ2-7, with 10 bases aligning to TRBD2. The CDR3 is made up of 15 amino acids. V lost 3 bases, J lost 3 bases, and 5 bases stayed unmatched. Germline V gene lookup returns CDR1 SGHDN and CDR2 FVKESK. The CDR3 loop reads CASSHRTSGYYEQYF. CDR3 sequence (DNA): TGTGCCAGCAGCCACCGGACTAGCGGATACTACGAGCAGTACTTC.

By share of the sample, this clone is medium-sized. The chain couples TRBV7-9 to TRBJ1-5, with a weak D call TRBD1 (6 bases). CDR1 SEHNR and CDR2 FQNEAQ come from the germline V gene (reference sequence). The CDR3 is made up of 14 amino acids. V lost 4 bases, J lost 4 bases, and 11 bases lay in between. This CDR3 is CASSWTEPNQPQHF. The CDR3 DNA sequence: TGTGCCAGCAGCTGGACAGAACCAAATCAGCCCCAGCATTTT. Looking up the rest from reference TRBV7-9 and TRBJ1-5 gives the full variable domain: DTGVSQNPRHKITKRGQNVTFRCDPISEHNRLYWYRQTLGQGPEFLTYFQNEAQLEKSRLLSDRFSAERPKGSFSTLEIQRTEQGDSAMYLCASSWTEPNQPQHFGDGTRLSIL.

V gene TRBV28 combines with J gene TRBJ2-7; D ambiguous. The CDR3 is 12 residues long. The V gene's germline CDR1 is MDHEN and CDR2 SYDVKM. V lost 2 bases and J lost 4, with 6 bases in between. CDR3 DNA sequence: TGTGCCAGCAGTTTAGGCATTTACGAGCAGTACTTC. This translates into CASSLGIYEQYF.

The rearrangement uses TRBV7-8 and TRBJ2-1, with a weak D call TRBD1 (6 bases). Trimming took 2 bases from V and 9 from J, leaving 17 bases between them. Germline assignment: CDR1 SGHVS and CDR2 FQNEAQ. CDR3 length equals 15 residues. This chain's CDR3 is CASSLTTQGWGEQFF. CDR3 in DNA: TGTGCCAGCAGCTTAACCACACAGGGTTGGGGTGAGCAGTTCTTC.

This chain uses TRBV11-2 with TRBJ2-5; a possible D gene is TRBD2 (6 bases). Germline CDR1 reads SGHAT; CDR2 reads FQNNGV. The CDR3 contains 14 residues. V dropped 7 bases and J dropped 7 bases, with 19 bases sitting between them. CDR3 loop: CASTYTSGEATQYF. As DNA, the CDR3 is TGTGCCAGCACCTACACATCGGGGGAGGCGACCCAGTACTTC.

The chain couples TRBV4-3 to TRBJ2-7, with D hard to call. CDR3 length: 16 amino acids. The V gene lost 0 bases and the J gene lost 2 bases, with 14 bases spanning the gap. Germline V lookup: CDR1 LGHNA, CDR2 YSLEER. The CDR3 loop is CASSQEPGFPPYEQYF. CDR3 bases: TGCGCCAGCAGCCAAGAACCAGGCTTTCCCCCCTACGAGCAGTACTTC.

This chain links TRBV5-3 with TRBJ1-5; D not certain. TRBV5-3 is an open reading frame whose function is uncertain. V dropped 0 bases and J dropped 4 bases, with 5 bases sitting between them. This CDR3 contains 13 residues. The CDR3 nucleotides read TGTGCCAGAAGCTTGGAGAGTAATCAGCCCCAGCATTTT. It encodes CARSLESNQPQHF.

J is TRBJ1-3 and V is TRBV5-4, with 9 bases fitting TRBD1. J was trimmed by 8 bases and V by 3 bases; bases with no gene match: 9. The germline CDR1 and CDR2 sequences are SGHNT and YYREEE (reference sequence). The CDR3 has 15 residues. CDR3 amino acids: CASSSGQGIKDTIYF. CDR3 sequence (DNA): TGTGCCAGCAGCTCGGGACAGGGTATTAAGGACACCATATATTTT.

This sequence joins TRBV7-9 and TRBJ2-5; no clear D gene. V lost 1 base, J lost 0 bases, and 15 bases lay in between. Germline assignment: CDR1 SEHNR and CDR2 FQNEAQ (reference sequence). The CDR3 totals 17 residues. The CDR3: CASSLGRQAWNQETQYF. The DNA for the CDR3 is TGTGCCAGCAGCTTAGGCAGGCAGGCCTGGAACCAAGAGACCCAGTACTTC. Combining the CDR3 with reference TRBV7-9 and TRBJ2-5 gives the whole variable domain DTGVSQNPRHKITKRGQNVTFRCDPISEHNRLYWYRQTLGQGPEFLTYFQNEAQLEKSRLLSDRFSAERPKGSFSTLEIQRTEQGDSAMYLCASSLGRQAWNQETQYFGPGTRLLVL.

The J gene is TRBJ2-7, the V gene TRBV7-9; TRBD1 matches 11 bases. V shed 3 bases, J shed 6 bases, and the junction held 13 bases outside the gene matches. CDR1 is SEHNR, CDR2 FQNEAQ, per germline (reference sequence). The CDR3 has 17 residues. The CDR3: CASSFGMDRGRSGEQYF. The CDR3 nucleotides read TGTGCCAGCAGCTTTGGGATGGACAGGGGGCGAAGCGGCGAGCAGTACTTC.

This rearrangement joins TRBV7-2 to TRBJ1-1; D remains unclear. Germline CDR1 is SGHTA and CDR2 is FQGNSA. The length of the CDR3 is 16 residues. V shed 1 base and J shed 1 base, with 13 bases lying between them. CDR3 sequence (DNA): TGTGCCAGCAGCTTAGATTGGGCAGCCGGGAACACTGAAGCTTTCTTT. This sequence encodes CASSLDWAAGNTEAFF.